These T cell receptor beta chains were read from a single sample in a study. In TCRdb, the RT-PCR reads were re-called with MiXCR into one record per CDR3 protein. The sample contains hundreds of thousands of distinct CDR3 sequences, approximately 15% of which appear only once. The specimen sequenced was memory CD4+ T cells from blood. These receptors came from a female donor in good health, serving as a healthy control. Both conserved end residues are part of each CDR3. The order of the fields is D gene, V gene, clone size, J gene, CDR3 DNA, CDR3 protein. D genes are given only for firm matches. Part of the rows lack a size; the others show once, few, many or a class for expanded clones.

-	TRBV20-1	-	TRBJ1-5	TGCAGTGCTAGAGATCAGAGGGGCAATCAGCCCCAGCATTTT	CSARDQRGNQPQHF
TRBD2	TRBV9	many	TRBJ2-3	TGTGCCAGCAGCCCGATGGCGGGAGACACAGATACGCAGTATTTT	CASSPMAGDTDTQYF
-	TRBV20-1	-	TRBJ1-3	TGCAGTGCAAGACAGCCCGATAGCTCTGGAAACACCATATATTTT	CSARQPDSSGNTIYF
-	TRBV7-9	-	TRBJ2-7	TGTGCCAGCAGCCCCCCCTTGCAGTCCTACGAGCAGTACTTC	CASSPPLQSYEQYF
-	TRBV20-1	-	TRBJ1-1	TGCAGTGCTGGGGGGGCAGGGTGGTTGGACACTGAAGCTTTCTTT	CSAGGAGWLDTEAFF
-	TRBV12-3/TRBV12-4	many	TRBJ1-1	TGTGCCAGCAGTACGACAACCGGGGCTTTCTTT	CASSTTTGAFF
-	TRBV7-8	-	TRBJ1-3	TGTGCCAGCAGCCCGGGGCAGGGGAAGGACTCTGGAAATACCATATATTTT	CASSPGQGKDSGNTIYF
TRBD1	TRBV5-1	few	TRBJ2-1	TGCGCCAGCAGGAGACAGGGGGACAATGAGCAGTTCTTC	CASRRQGDNEQFF
-	TRBV12-3/TRBV12-4	many	TRBJ2-7	TGTGCCAGCAGTTACGGCGGGAACTACGAGCAGTACTTC	CASSYGGNYEQYF
-	TRBV7-3	-	TRBJ2-1	TGTGCCAGCGGGGCGGGGTTCAACAATGAGCAGTTCTTC	CASGAGFNNEQFF
TRBD2	TRBV20-1	few	TRBJ2-5	TGCAGGACGGGAGGGTTGGGGACCCAGTACTTC	CRTGGLGTQYF
TRBD2	TRBV30	-	TRBJ2-7	TGTGCCTGGGGGGGACTAGCGGGAGACGAGCAGTACTTC	CAWGGLAGDEQYF
TRBD2	TRBV20-1	many	TRBJ2-3	TGCAGTGCTAGGACTAGCGGGGGGTCAGATACGCAGTATTTT	CSARTSGGSDTQYF
-	TRBV24-1	-	TRBJ2-2	TGTGCCACCAGTGTACCGGGGACCGGGGAGCTGTTTTTT	CATSVPGTGELFF
-	TRBV5-1	many	TRBJ2-3	TGCGCCAGCAGCTCCGGTCAGGATACGCAGTATTTT	CASSSGQDTQYF
-	TRBV20-1	many	TRBJ1-5	TGCAGTGCTTTAGACCCGAACCGGCAGCCCCAGCATTTT	CSALDPNRQPQHF
TRBD2	TRBV7-2	-	TRBJ2-3	TGTGCCAGCAGCTTATTTATCTTTCTAGCGGGCCCGTTGGTAGATACGCAGTATTTT	CASSLFIFLAGPLVDTQYF
TRBD1	TRBV27	many	TRBJ1-5	TGTGCCAGCAGTTTACTCGGACAGGGGGGCCAGCCCCAGCATTTT	CASSLLGQGGQPQHF
TRBD2	TRBV18	-	TRBJ2-2	TGTGCCAGCCGGGAGGGACAACCGAACACCGGGGAGCTGTTTTTT	CASREGQPNTGELFF
TRBD1	TRBV20-1	-	TRBJ2-1	TGCAGTGCTCATGACAGGGGGCCGGACAATGAGCAGTTCTTC	CSAHDRGPDNEQFF
-	TRBV14	-	TRBJ1-1	TGTGCCAGCAGCCAATATGGGGCGGGGGCTTTATTT	CASSQYGAGALF
-	TRBV20-1	-	TRBJ2-3	TGCAGTGCTAGAGACGACACCTACCCAGATACGCAGTATTTT	CSARDDTYPDTQYF
TRBD2	TRBV29-1	many	TRBJ2-1	TGCAGCGTACATGGGGGTGGTAGCGGGAAGGATAGCTCCTACAATGAGCAGTTCTTC	CSVHGGGSGKDSSYNEQFF
-	TRBV20-1	many	TRBJ1-2	TGCAGTGCTACCACAAGACAGCGTACCTATGGCTACACCTTC	CSATTRQRTYGYTF
TRBD1	TRBV7-3	-	TRBJ1-1	TGTGCCAGCAGCTTAGTTCCCATCGGACTCGGACAGGACACTGAAGCTTTCTTT	CASSLVPIGLGQDTEAFF
-	TRBV4-3	-	TRBJ2-1	TGCGCCAGCAGCCAAGAAGAAAGCAGGGTTGGGCATGAGCAGTTCTTC	CASSQEESRVGHEQFF
-	TRBV5-4	-	TRBJ2-5	TGTGCCAGCAGCCCACCAACAGGGAAAGAGACCCAGTACTTC	CASSPPTGKETQYF
-	TRBV6-1	many	TRBJ1-2	TGTGCCAGCAGTGAGACAGCCGCAGGGGGCTACACCTTC	CASSETAAGGYTF
TRBD1	TRBV20-1	-	TRBJ1-5	TGCAGTGCTCGAGCAGGGGGACAGGCGGGGGCAGTTAGCAATCAGCCCCAGCATTTT	CSARAGGQAGAVSNQPQHF
-	TRBV29-1	many	TRBJ1-2	TGCAGCGTCACCAATAACTATGGCTACACCTTC	CSVTNNYGYTF
TRBD1	TRBV15	once	TRBJ2-5	TGTGCCACCAGCAGAGATCGGACAGGGGCCGAGACCCAGTACTTC	CATSRDRTGAETQYF